The T cell receptor (beta chain) described here comes from a study of metastatic and nonmetastatic thyroid tumors. Patients had received no treatment of any kind before thyroid surgery. V gave up 1 base and J gave up 6 bases, with 10 bases separating them. The CDR3 length is 14 residues. CDR1 and CDR2 (germline): MGHRA, YSYEKL. TCRdb ran MiXCR on the PCR reads. The profile shows 30,000 to 40,000 clones, approximately 15% of them singletons. The chain carries TRBV4-1 and TRBJ2-1; D possibly uses TRBD1 or TRBD2 (5 bases each). The sequenced material came from blood. This receptor was identified in a male donor with papillary thyroid cancer or a benign thyroid nodule (not recorded which). Some clones in this sample may be carry-over from other donors' samples. CDR3 in DNA: TGCGCCAGCAGCCAAGTAGGGGAGAGCAATGAGCAGTTCTTC. It yields the protein CASSQVGESNEQFF.